This T cell receptor beta chain was sequenced during a study of response to subunit inactivated influenza vaccine. This clonotype was seen ten or more times. What it recognizes is unknown. Findings and limits, study-wide: T cells newly recruited by each seasonal influenza vaccination are few, the authors suggested.

This CDR3 is 16 amino acids long. CDR1 is SGHRS and CDR2 is YFSETQ in the germline V gene. The germline V and J ends were trimmed by 0 bases and 3 bases, with 15 bases remaining between them. In TCRdb, the RT-PCR reads were re-called with MiXCR into one record per CDR3 protein. The table has about 650,000 distinct CDR3 sequences, 14% seen once; the top ten hold 7.5% to 9%. The rearrangement joins TRBV5-1 to TRBJ1-2, with D possibly TRBD1 on 6 matching bases. The sequence came from a man aged 45 to 65 who received an inactivated influenza vaccine. Sequencing was performed on PBMCs from blood, taken roughly 2 weeks before vaccination. This CDR3 is CASSLEGRGNDYGYTF. In nucleotides, the CDR3 is TGCGCCAGCAGCTTGGAGGGCAGGGGTAACGACTATGGCTACACCTTC.